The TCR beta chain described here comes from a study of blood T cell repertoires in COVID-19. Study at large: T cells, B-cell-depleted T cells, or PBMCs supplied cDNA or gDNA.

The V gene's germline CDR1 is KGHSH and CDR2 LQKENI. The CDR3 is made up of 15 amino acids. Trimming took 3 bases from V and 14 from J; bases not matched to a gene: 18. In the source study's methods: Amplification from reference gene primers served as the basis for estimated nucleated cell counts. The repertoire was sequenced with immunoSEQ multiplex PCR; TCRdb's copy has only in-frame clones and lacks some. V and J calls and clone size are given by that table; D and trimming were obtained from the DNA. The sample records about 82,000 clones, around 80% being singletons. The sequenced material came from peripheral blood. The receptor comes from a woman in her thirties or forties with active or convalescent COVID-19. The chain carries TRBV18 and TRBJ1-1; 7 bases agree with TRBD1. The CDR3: CASSPRGGQELKGFF. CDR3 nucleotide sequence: TGTGCCAGCTCACCTCGAGGTGGACAGGAGCTGAAGGGCTTCTTT.